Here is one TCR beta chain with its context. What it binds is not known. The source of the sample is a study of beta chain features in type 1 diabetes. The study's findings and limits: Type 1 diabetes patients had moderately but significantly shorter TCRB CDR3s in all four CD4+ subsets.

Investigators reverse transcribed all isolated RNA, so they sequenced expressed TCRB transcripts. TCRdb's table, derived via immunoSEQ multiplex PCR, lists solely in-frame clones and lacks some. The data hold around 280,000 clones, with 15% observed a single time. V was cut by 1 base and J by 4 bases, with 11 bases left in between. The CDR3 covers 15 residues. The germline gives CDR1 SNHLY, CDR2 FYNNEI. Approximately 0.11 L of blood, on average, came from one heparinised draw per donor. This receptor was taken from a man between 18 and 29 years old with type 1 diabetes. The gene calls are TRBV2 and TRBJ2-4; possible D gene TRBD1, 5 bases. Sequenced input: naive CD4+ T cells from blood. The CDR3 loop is CASSEEYRRKNIQYF. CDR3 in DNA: TGTGCCAGCAGTGAAGAGTACAGGCGTAAAAACATTCAGTACTTC.